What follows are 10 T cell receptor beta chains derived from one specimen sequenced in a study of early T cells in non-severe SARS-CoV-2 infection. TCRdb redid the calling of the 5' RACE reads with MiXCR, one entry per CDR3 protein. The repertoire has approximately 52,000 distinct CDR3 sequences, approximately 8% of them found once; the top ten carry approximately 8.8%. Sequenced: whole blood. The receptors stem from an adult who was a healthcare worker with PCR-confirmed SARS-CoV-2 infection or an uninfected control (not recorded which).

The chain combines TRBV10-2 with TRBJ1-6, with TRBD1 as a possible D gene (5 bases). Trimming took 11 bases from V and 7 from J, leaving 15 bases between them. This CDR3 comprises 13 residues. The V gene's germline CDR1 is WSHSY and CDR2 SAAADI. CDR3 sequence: CAAWGGENSPLHF. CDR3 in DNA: TGCGCCGCCTGGGGGGGAGAGAATTCACCCCTCCACTTT.

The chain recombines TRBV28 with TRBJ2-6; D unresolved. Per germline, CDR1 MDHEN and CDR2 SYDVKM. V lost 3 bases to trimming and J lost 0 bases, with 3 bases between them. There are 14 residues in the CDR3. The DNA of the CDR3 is TGTGCCAGCAGTTTCCTCTCTGGGGCCAACGTCCTGACTTTC. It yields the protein CASSFLSGANVLTF.

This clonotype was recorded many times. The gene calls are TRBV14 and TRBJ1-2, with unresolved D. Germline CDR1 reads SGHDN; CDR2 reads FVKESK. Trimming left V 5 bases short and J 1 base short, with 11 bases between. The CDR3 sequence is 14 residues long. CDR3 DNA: TGTGCCAGCAGCACCACCTGGAGTAACTATGGCTACACCTTC. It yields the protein CASSTTWSNYGYTF.

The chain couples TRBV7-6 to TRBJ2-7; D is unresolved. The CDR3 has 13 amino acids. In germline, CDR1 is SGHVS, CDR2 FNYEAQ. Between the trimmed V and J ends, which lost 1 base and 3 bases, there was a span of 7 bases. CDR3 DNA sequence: TGTGCCAGCAGCTTAGGAGGCGACTACGAGCAGTACTTC. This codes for CASSLGGDYEQYF.

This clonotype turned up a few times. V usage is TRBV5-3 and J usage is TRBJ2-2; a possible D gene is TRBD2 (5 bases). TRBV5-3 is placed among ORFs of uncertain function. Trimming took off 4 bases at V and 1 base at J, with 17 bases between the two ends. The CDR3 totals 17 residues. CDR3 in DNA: TGTGCCAGAAGCCCGGCACCGGGAAACTTGAACACCGGGGAGCTGTTTTTT. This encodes CARSPAPGNLNTGELFF.

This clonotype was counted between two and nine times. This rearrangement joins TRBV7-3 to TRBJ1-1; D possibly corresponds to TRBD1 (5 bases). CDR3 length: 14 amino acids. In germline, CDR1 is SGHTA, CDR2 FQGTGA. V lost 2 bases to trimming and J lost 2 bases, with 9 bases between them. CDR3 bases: TGTGCCAGCAGCTTAGGGGGATTCAACACTGAAGCTTTCTTT. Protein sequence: CASSLGGFNTEAFF.

The CDR3 DNA reads as TGTGCCAGCAGTCCCTGGGAACAGGACTATGGCTACACCTTC. Its translation is CASSPWEQDYGYTF. This rearrangement joins TRBV6-5 to TRBJ1-2, with D perhaps TRBD1 (5 bases). V was clipped by 5 bases and J by 3 bases, with 13 bases between them. Germline V gives CDR1 MNHEY, CDR2 SVGAGI. CDR3 size: 14 residues.

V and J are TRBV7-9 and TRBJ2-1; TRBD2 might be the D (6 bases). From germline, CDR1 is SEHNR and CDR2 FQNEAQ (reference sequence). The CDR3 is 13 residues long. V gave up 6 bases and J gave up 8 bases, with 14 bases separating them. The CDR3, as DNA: TGTGCCAGCAGGACGAGGACTACAGATGAGCAGTTCTTC. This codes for CASRTRTTDEQFF.

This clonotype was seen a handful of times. CDR3 DNA sequence: TGTGCCAGCTCACCAGCCTCCGCCTACGAGCAGTACTTC. Its protein is CASSPASAYEQYF. The rearrangement joins TRBV18 to TRBJ2-7; D gene ambiguous. Trimming stripped 2 bases from V and 2 bases from J, with 7 bases between. Germline V lookup: CDR1 KGHSH, CDR2 LQKENI. This CDR3 is built from 13 residues. Filled out from reference TRBV18 and TRBJ2-7, the complete variable domain reads NAGVMQNPRHLVRRRGQEARLRCSPMKGHSHVYWYRQLPEEGLKFMVYLQKENIIDESGMPKERFSAEFPKEGPSILRIQQVVRGDSAAYFCASSPASAYEQYFGPGTRLTVT.

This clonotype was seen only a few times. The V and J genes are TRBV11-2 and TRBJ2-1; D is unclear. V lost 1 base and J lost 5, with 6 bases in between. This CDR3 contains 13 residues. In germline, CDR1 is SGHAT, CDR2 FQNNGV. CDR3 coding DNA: TGTGCCAGCAGCTTAGTCCCGGACAATGAGCAGTTCTTC. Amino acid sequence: CASSLVPDNEQFF.